This T cell receptor (beta chain) was obtained from a study of blood T cell repertoires in COVID-19. For the study at large: The origin of the acute and convalescent COVID-19 samples was the United States, Italy and Spain. Sources were T cells, B-cell-depleted T cells, or PBMCs; the material itself was cDNA or gDNA.

Authors' data handling: Amplifying reference gene primers gave estimates of nucleated cell counts. Profiling relied on immunoSEQ multiplex PCR, and the TCRdb table lists in-frame clones only, not all of them. V and J calls and clone size follow that table, whereas D and trimming were derived from the DNA. The sample lists some 130,000 clones; roughly 69% were seen once. V gave up 4 bases and J gave up 1 base, with 10 bases separating them. The CDR3 is made up of 14 amino acids. Per germline, CDR1 KGHSH and CDR2 LQKENI. Sequencing was performed on peripheral blood. This chain links TRBV18 with TRBJ1-1; D call uncertain. The source of this sequence is an older woman with acute or convalescent COVID-19. CDR3 amino acids: CASSLNRENTEAFF. The CDR3 bases are TGTGCCAGCTCACTAAACCGGGAGAACACTGAAGCTTTCTTT.